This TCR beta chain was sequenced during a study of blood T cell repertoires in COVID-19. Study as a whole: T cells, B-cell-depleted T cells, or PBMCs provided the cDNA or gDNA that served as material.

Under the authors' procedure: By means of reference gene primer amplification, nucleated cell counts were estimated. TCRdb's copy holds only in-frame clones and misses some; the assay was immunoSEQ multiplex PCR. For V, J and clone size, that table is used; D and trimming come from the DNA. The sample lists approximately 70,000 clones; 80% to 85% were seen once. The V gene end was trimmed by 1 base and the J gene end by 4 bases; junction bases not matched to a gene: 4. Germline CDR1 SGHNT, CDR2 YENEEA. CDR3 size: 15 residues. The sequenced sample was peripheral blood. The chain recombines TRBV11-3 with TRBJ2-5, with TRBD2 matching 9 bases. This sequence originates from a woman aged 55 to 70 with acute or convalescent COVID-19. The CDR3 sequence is CASSLGLAGRETQYF. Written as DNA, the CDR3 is TGTGCCAGCAGCTTAGGCCTAGCGGGGCGAGAGACCCAGTACTTC.